The entry that follows covers one TCR beta chain sequence. Its cognate antigen has yet to be identified. A read error likely explains this, since a far larger clone differs by one base. The sample is drawn from a study of low-dose radiotherapy and immunotherapy resistance in tumors (dated by TCRdb to between 2020 and 2023). Background on the whole study: Cohort 1 received 0.5 Gy per fraction every 2 weeks, with a prescribed total PTV dose of 6.5 Gy. Cohort 2 received 1 Gy per fraction every two weeks, with a total of 13 Gy over 26 weeks. Patients were given nivolumab as a 240 mg flat dose every two weeks and ipilimumab at 1 mg/kg every six weeks, with both drugs delivered intravenously. Intravenous cyclophosphamide at 200 mg/m2 was administered every two weeks, one day ahead of each radiation and immunotherapy administration. Starting on cycle 1 day 1, patients took 300 mg of aspirin by mouth once daily for four cycles. No randomization into treatment groups was done for the people taking part in the trial. Eight patients were included in the translational analysis: three from the first dose cohort and the first five from the second dose cohort.

To make first-strand cDNA, Superscript III was used along with a set of TRAV- and TRBV-specific primers so that both the TCRalpha and TCRbeta chains were covered. TCRs were amplified with Phusion for around 20 PCR cycles, with a constant-region primer paired with the adapter attached to the V primers. The MessageAmp II aRNA Amplification Kit was used to amplify the isolated mRNA, with in vitro transcription run for about 15 hours at 37 degrees C. mRNA for TCR sequencing was isolated with the Dynabeads mRNA DIRECT Purification Kit. Indexed Illumina adapters were added in a second Phusion PCR of around 25 cycles, after which AMPure XP beads were used to purify the products. An Illumina MiniSeq instrument was used to deep-sequence the TCRalpha and TCRbeta libraries. The paper's processing steps were these. Custom Perl scripts pooled TCR sequences encoding the same protein, removed out-of-frame sequences and computed each clonotype's abundance. Any TCR sequence backed by just one read was left out of the analysis. Shannon entropy, Gini index, clonality, richness, and the frequency of TCRs shared between repertoires were included as repertoire metrics. TCRdb reanalyzed the raw reads on its own, using fastp at Q25 for trimming and MiXCR for clone calling, and kept in-frame beta chains. CDR3 protein sequences are deduplicated, and each keeps its most common genes and DNA. None of the V and J calls come from the authors' own analysis; TCRdb made them. This sample comprises 85,000 to 100,000 distinct CDR3 sequences, under 10% of them detected only once. About 1% of the sample is held by the ten biggest clonotypes.

Ends trimmed: V by 5 bases, J by 13 bases; bases unmatched to a gene: 23. From cysteine to phenylalanine, the CDR3 is 17 amino acids long. The CDR3 DNA has 51 bases and is translated from base 1. CDR1 and CDR2 are drawn from the germline V gene (reference sequence): LNHDA, SQIVND. Taken with the paper, the label for time point translates to: before trial treatment. The donors came from RACIN, which was a single-arm phase I dose-escalation trial that paired nivolumab and ipilimumab with aspirin, low-dose cyclophosphamide and low-dose radiotherapy. Patients with advanced, TIL-negative solid tumors were considered eligible.

The V and J genes are TRBV19 and TRBJ2-1; 7 junctional bases match TRBD1. This TCR was recovered from a male donor with prostate cancer. The source material was PBMCs, sampled before treatment. The sequenced DNA is TGTGCCAGTAGTGCCCCCTCGGGACAGCACAGTCAAGAGACCCAGTTCTTC. Its translation is CASSAPSGQHSQETQFF.